This TCR beta chain was retrieved from a study of control samples from healthy donors and cancer patients. The CDR3 length is 13 residues. V gave up 0 bases and J gave up 8 bases; unmatched junction bases: 1. Germline CDR1 and CDR2: SEHNR and FQNEAQ (reference sequence). Sequencing was performed with immunoSEQ multiplex PCR; in TCRdb, only in-frame clones are kept and a portion is missing. In the table there are fewer than 120,000 clones, approximately 90% of which are singletons. Material: PBMCs. This rearrangement joins TRBV7-9 to TRBJ1-2; 9 bases are a match to TRBD1. This receptor was identified in a woman aged 55 to 70 with lung cancer. Written as DNA, the CDR3 is TGTGCCAGCAGCTTAGCGGGGACAGGGGGCTACACCTTC. Encoded protein: CASSLAGTGGYTF.